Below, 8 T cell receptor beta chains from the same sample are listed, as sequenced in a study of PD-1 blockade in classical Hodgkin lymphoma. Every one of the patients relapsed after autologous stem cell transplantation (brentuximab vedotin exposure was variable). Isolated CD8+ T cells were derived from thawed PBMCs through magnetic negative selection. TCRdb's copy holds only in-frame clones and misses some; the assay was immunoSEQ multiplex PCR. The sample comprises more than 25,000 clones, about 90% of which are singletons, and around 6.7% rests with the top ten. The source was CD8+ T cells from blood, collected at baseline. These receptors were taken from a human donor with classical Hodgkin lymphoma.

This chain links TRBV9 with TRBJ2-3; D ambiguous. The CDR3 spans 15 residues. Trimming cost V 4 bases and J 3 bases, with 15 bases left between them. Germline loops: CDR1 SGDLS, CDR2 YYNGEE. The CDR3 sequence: CASSPSLRGTDTQYF. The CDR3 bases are TGTGCCAGCAGCCCCAGCCTCCGAGGTACAGATACGCAGTATTTT.

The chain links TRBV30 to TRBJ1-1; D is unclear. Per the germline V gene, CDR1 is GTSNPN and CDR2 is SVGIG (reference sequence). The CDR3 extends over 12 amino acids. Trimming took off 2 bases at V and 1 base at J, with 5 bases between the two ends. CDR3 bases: TGTGCCTGGAGTATAACGAACACTGAAGCTTTCTTT. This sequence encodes CAWSITNTEAFF.

The CDR3 here is CASSFEGRVQETQYF. The CDR3, as DNA: TGCGCCAGCAGCTTCGAGGGTAGAGTCCAAGAGACCCAGTACTTC. The chain uses TRBV5-1 and TRBJ2-5; the D gene is possibly TRBD2 (5 bases). The CDR3 extends over 15 amino acids. CDR1 and CDR2 from the germline V gene are SGHRS and YFSETQ. V gave up 2 bases and J gave up 1 base, with 12 bases separating them.

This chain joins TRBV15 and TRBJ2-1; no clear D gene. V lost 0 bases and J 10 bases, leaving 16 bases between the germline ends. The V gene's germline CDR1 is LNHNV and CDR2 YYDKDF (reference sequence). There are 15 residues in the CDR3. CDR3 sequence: CATSRDPPAGREQFF. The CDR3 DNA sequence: TGTGCCACCAGCAGAGATCCGCCGGCTGGGCGGGAGCAGTTCTTC.

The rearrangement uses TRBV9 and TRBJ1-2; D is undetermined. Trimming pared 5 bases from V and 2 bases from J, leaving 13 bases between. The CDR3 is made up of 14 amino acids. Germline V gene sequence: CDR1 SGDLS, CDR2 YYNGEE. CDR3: CASRARIPNYGYTF. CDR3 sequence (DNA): TGTGCCAGCAGAGCCCGGATACCCAACTATGGCTACACCTTC. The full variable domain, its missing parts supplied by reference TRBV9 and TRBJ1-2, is DSGVTQTPKHLITATGQRVTLRCSPRSGDLSVYWYQQSLDQGLQFLIQYYNGEERAKGNILERFSAQQFPDLHSELNLSSLELGDSALYFCASRARIPNYGYTFGSGTRLTVV.

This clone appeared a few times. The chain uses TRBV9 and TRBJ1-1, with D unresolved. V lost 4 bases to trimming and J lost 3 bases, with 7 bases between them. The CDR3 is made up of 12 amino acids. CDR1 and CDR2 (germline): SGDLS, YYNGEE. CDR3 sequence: CASSPRDTEAFF. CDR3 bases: TGTGCCAGCAGCCCCCGGGACACTGAAGCTTTCTTT.

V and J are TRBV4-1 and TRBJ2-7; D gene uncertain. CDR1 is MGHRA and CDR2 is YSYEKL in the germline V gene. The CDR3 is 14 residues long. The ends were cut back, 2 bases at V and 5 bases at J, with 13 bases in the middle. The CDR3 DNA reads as TGCGCCAGCAGCCAAACCCTCCCGTCGAACGAGCAGTACTTC. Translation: CASSQTLPSNEQYF.

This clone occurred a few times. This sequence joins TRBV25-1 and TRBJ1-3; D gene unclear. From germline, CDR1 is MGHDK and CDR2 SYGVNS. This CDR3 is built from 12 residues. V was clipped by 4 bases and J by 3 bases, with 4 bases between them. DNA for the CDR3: TGTGCCAGCAGTGGCCTTGGAAACACCATATATTTT. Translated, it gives CASSGLGNTIYF.